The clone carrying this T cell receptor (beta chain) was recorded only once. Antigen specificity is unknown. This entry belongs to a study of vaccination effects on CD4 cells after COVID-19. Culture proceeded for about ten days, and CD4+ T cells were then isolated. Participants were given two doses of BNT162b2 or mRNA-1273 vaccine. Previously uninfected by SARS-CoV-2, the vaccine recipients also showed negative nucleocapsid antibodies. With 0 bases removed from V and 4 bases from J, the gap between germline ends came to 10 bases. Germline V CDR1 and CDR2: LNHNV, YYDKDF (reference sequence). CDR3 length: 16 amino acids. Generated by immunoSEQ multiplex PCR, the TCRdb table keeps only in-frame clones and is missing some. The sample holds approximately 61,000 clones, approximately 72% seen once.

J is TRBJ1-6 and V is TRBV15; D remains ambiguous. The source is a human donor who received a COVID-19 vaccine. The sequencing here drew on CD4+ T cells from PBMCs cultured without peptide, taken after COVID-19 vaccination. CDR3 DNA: TGTGCCACCAGCAGAGATCGGGTACAGTATAATTCACCCCTCCACTTT. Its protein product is CATSRDRVQYNSPLHF.